This T cell receptor (beta chain) was documented in a study of cytomegalovirus exposure and HLA in healthy donors. From germline, CDR1 is SNHLY and CDR2 FYNNEI. V shed 2 bases and J shed 9 bases, with 20 bases lying between them. CDR3 length equals 16 residues. Regarding the study as a whole: Follow-up analysis seemed to connect common viral pathogens with several of the most significant clusters identified. In vitro data verified a few CMV-associated chains as specific for CMV antigens. What a later analysis reportedly showed was that an Asian-associated ancestry cluster had fewer N-insertions than the roughly 700-donor mean.

Comment on this clone: As yet, its antigen is unknown.

The PCR had 60 Vbeta and 13 Jbeta primers. Clones were sequenced by immunoSEQ multiplex PCR, and TCRdb holds only the in-frame ones, with some missing. The top ten hold 4.4% of the sample, which has around 200,000 clones, roughly 85% seen once. Specimen: PBMCs. This chain connects TRBV2 to TRBJ1-5; D may be TRBD1 (5 bases). This TCR derives from a woman aged 25 to 45 in good health and CMV-seropositive. The DNA of the CDR3 is TGTGCCAGCAGTGAACAGGACACGGTGGCCCAATGGCCCCAGCATTTT. Translating it yields CASSEQDTVAQWPQHF.